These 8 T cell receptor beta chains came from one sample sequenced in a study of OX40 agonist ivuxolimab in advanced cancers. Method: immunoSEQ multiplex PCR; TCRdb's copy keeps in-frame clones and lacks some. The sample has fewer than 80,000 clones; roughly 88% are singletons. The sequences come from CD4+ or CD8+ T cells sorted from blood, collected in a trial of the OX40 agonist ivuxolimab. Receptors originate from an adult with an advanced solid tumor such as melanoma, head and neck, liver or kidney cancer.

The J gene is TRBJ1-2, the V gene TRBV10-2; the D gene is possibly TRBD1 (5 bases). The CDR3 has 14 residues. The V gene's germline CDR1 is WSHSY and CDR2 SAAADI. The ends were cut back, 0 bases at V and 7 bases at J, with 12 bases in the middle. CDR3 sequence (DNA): TGCGCCAGCAGTGAGTCGCGGGGCCAAGCTGGCTACACCTTC. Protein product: CASSESRGQAGYTF.

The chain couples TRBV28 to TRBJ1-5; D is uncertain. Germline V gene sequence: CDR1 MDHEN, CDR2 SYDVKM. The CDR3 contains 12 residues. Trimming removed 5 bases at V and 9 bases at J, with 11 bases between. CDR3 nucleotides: TGTGCCAGCAGTCCGGATGTGCGGCCCCAGCATTTT. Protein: CASSPDVRPQHF.

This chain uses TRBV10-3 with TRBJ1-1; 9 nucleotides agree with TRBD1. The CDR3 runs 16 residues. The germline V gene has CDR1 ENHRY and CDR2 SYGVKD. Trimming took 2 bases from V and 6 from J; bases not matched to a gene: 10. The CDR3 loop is CAISEPLGQGTAEAFF. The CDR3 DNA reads TGTGCCATCAGTGAGCCCTTAGGACAGGGGACGGCTGAAGCTTTCTTT.

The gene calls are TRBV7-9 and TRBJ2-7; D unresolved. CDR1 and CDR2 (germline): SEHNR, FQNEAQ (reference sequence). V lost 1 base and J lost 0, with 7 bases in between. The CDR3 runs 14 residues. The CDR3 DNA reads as TGTGCCAGCAGCTTAGATGGCGACTCCTACGAGCAGTACTTC. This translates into CASSLDGDSYEQYF.

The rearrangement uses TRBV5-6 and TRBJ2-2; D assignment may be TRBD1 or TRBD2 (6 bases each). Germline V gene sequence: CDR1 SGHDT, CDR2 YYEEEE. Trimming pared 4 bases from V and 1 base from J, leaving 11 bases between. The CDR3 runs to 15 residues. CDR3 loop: CASSLGGGNTGELFF. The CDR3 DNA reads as TGTGCCAGCAGCCTAGGAGGGGGGAACACCGGGGAGCTGTTTTTT.

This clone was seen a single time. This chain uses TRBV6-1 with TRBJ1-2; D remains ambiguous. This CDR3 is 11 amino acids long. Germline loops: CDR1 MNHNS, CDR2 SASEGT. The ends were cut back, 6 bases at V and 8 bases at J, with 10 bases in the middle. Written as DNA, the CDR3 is TGTGCCAGCAGCCTACTGGGGGGCTACACCTTC. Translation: CASSLLGGYTF.

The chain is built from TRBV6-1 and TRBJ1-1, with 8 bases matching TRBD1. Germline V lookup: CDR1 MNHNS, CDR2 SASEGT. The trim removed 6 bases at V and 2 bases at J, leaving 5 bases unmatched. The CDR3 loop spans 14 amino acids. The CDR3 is CASRAGQGNTEAFF. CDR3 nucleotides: TGTGCCAGCAGAGCAGGACAGGGTAACACTGAAGCTTTCTTT.

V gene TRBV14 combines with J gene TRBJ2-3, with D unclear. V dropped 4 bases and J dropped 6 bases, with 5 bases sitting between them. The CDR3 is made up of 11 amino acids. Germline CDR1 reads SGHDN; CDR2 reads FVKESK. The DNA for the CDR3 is TGTGCCAGCAGCCCGGGTGATACGCAGTATTTT. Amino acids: CASSPGDTQYF.